Listed below are T cell receptor beta chains from one sample, sequenced in a study of control samples from healthy donors and cancer patients. Sequencing was performed with immunoSEQ multiplex PCR; in TCRdb, only in-frame clones are kept and a portion is missing. This sample yields about 220,000 clones, of which about 95% are seen a single time; around 1.5% belongs to the top ten. The sequencing sample was made of blood. The receptors were sampled from a man in his fifties in good health. Both conserved end residues are part of each CDR3. A D gene is named only where the DNA matches it firmly. Part of the rows lack a size; the others show once, few, many or a class for expanded clones.

D gene | clone size | J gene | V gene | CDR3 protein | CDR3 DNA
TRBD1 | NA | TRBJ1-2 | TRBV11-1 | CASSRTGGVYGYTF | TGTGCCAGCAGCAGGACAGGGGGCGTCTATGGCTACACCTTC
TRBD2 | NA | TRBJ2-3 | TRBV7-9 | CASSSTSGRLTDTQYF | TGTGCCAGCAGCTCGACTAGCGGGCGGCTGACAGATACGCAGTATTTT
NA | NA | TRBJ1-1 | TRBV5-1 | CASSLGALNTEAFF | TGCGCCAGCAGCTTGGGCGCCTTGAACACTGAAGCTTTCTTT
NA | NA | TRBJ1-6 | TRBV4-1 | CASSPPEPLHF | TGCGCCAGCAGCCCACCTGAACCCCTCCACTTT
NA | NA | TRBJ2-3 | TRBV19 | CASSMRQVTDTQYF | TGTGCCAGTAGTATGCGGCAGGTCACAGATACGCAGTATTTT
TRBD1 | NA | TRBJ1-2 | TRBV3-1/TRBV3-2 | CASSQQGAHYGYTF | TGTGCCAGCAGCCAGCAGGGGGCCCACTATGGCTACACCTTC
NA | NA | TRBJ1-4 | TRBV7-9 | CASSLERDEKLFF | TGTGCCAGCAGCTTAGAGAGGGACGAAAAACTGTTTTTT
NA | NA | TRBJ1-3 | TRBV5-1 | CASSPIQGTGNTIYF | TGCGCCAGCAGCCCCATACAGGGCACTGGAAACACCATATATTTT
TRBD1 | once | TRBJ1-2 | TRBV19 | CASSLGTGNYGYTF | TGTGCCAGTAGTCTGGGGACAGGGAACTATGGCTACACCTTC
TRBD1 | NA | TRBJ1-2 | TRBV6-6 | CASSGPGQKIGGYTF | TGTGCCAGCAGTGGGCCGGGACAGAAGATTGGTGGCTACACCTTC